Listed below are T cell receptor beta chains from one sample, sequenced in a study of response to subunit inactivated influenza vaccine. A single record per CDR3 protein comes from TCRdb applying MiXCR to the RT-PCR reads. The data hold 450,000 to 500,000 distinct CDR3 sequences, with about a tenth observed a single time. The sequences come from PBMCs from blood, collected roughly 6 weeks after vaccination. The receptors were gathered from a man in his fifties or sixties who received an inactivated influenza vaccine. Both conserved end residues are part of each CDR3. The order of the fields is V gene, J gene, clone size, D gene, CDR3 length, CDR3 protein, CDR3 DNA. D genes are given only for firm matches. Clone size is stated in some rows and not others, as once, few, many or a class when expanded.

TRBV11-2	TRBJ2-1	NA	NA	16	CASSLSGGLTYNEQFF	TGTGCCAGCAGCTTAAGTGGGGGTCTTACCTACAATGAGCAGTTCTTC
TRBV29-1	TRBJ2-1	many	NA	15	CSVDGTPSSYNEQFF	TGCAGCGTTGACGGGACCCCTAGCTCCTACAATGAGCAGTTCTTC
TRBV20-1	TRBJ1-1	few	NA	12	CSAGTGNTEAFF	TGCAGTGCCGGTACAGGGAACACTGAAGCTTTCTTT
TRBV7-2	TRBJ2-7	NA	NA	16	CASSSVTLTSSYEQYF	TGTGCCAGCAGCTCCGTAACCCTCACGAGCTCCTACGAGCAGTACTTC
TRBV27	TRBJ2-3	few	TRBD2	14	CASSILAGGDTQYF	TGTGCCAGCAGTATACTAGCGGGGGGAGATACGCAGTATTTT
TRBV6-2/TRBV6-3	TRBJ2-7	NA	NA	14	CASSSADRTYEQYF	TGTGCCAGCAGTTCGGCGGATAGAACCTACGAGCAGTACTTC
TRBV11-3	TRBJ1-4	NA	NA	18	CASSDTPYRDGTNEKLFF	TGTGCCAGCAGCGACACCCCTTACAGGGATGGTACTAATGAAAAACTGTTTTTT
TRBV24-1	TRBJ2-3	NA	TRBD2	17	CATSDIGLAGGKDTQYF	TGTGCCACCAGTGACATCGGACTAGCGGGGGGGAAAGATACGCAGTATTTT
TRBV11-2	TRBJ2-1	NA	NA	16	CASSSFHRTQYNEQFF	TGTGCCAGCAGCTCATTCCACAGGACCCAATACAATGAGCAGTTCTTC
TRBV20-1	TRBJ2-7	many	TRBD2	14	CSASRLAGAREQYF	TGCAGTGCTAGCCGACTAGCGGGAGCTCGGGAGCAGTACTTC
TRBV7-9	TRBJ2-5	many	TRBD1	14	CASSSGTGVETQYF	TGCGCCAGCAGCTCCGGGACAGGGGTAGAGACCCAGTACTTC
TRBV4-3	TRBJ2-7	few	NA	15	CASSQEDSGGYEQYF	TGCGCCAGCAGCCAAGAGGACTCCGGGGGCTACGAGCAGTACTTC
TRBV18	TRBJ2-7	many	NA	15	CASSGGDRPYYEQYF	TGTGCCAGCTCAGGAGGGGACCGTCCTTACTACGAGCAGTACTTC
TRBV20-1	TRBJ2-7	NA	TRBD2	11	CSAKAGAEQYF	TGCAGTGCTAAAGCGGGAGCCGAGCAGTACTTC
TRBV6-2/TRBV6-3	TRBJ2-2	few	NA	16	CASTLQGGRGTGELFF	TGTGCCAGCACCCTACAAGGGGGCCGGGGGACCGGGGAGCTGTTTTTT
TRBV29-1	TRBJ1-1	many	NA	12	CSVEVGATEAFF	TGCAGCGTTGAAGTGGGGGCCACTGAAGCTTTCTTT
TRBV29-1	TRBJ2-3	NA	TRBD2	14	CSALAGGPIDTQYF	TGCAGCGCTTTAGCGGGAGGGCCGATAGATACGCAGTATTTT
TRBV12-3/TRBV12-4	TRBJ2-7	NA	NA	15	CASSPPNTGYYEQYF	TGTGCCAGCAGCCCTCCCAACACGGGTTACTACGAGCAGTACTTC
TRBV20-1	TRBJ1-1	few	NA	14	CSARPQGLNTEAFF	TGCAGTGCTAGACCCCAGGGTTTGAACACTGAAGCTTTCTTT
TRBV20-1	TRBJ2-5	few	TRBD2	14	CSASRGGYQETQYF	TGCAGTGCTAGTCGGGGGGGGTACCAAGAGACCCAGTACTTC
TRBV20-1	TRBJ1-2	many	TRBD1	11	CSARQGYGYTF	TGCAGTGCCAGACAGGGGTACGGCTACACCTTC
TRBV11-2	TRBJ2-7	few	NA	15	CASSLDMGQHYEQYF	TGTGCCAGCAGCTTAGATATGGGTCAACACTACGAGCAGTACTTC
TRBV28	TRBJ1-5	NA	NA	13	CASMLWGNQPQHF	TGTGCCAGCATGCTTTGGGGCAATCAGCCCCAGCATTTT
TRBV5-1	TRBJ2-1	many	NA	13	CASSMDSYNEQFF	TGCGCCAGCAGCATGGACAGCTACAATGAGCAGTTCTTC
TRBV10-2	TRBJ2-7	NA	NA	13	CASLGNFFHEQYF	TGCGCCAGCCTCGGGAATTTTTTCCACGAGCAGTACTTC
TRBV2	TRBJ2-7	NA	TRBD1	15	CASSERGQRSYEQYF	TGTGCCAGCAGTGAAAGGGGGCAAAGGTCCTACGAGCAGTACTTC
TRBV6-1	TRBJ2-2	once	TRBD2	15	CASRVSGGQAGELFF	TGTGCCAGCAGAGTGAGCGGGGGGCAAGCCGGGGAGCTGTTTTTT
TRBV28	TRBJ2-2	NA	TRBD2	13	CASSWREAGELFF	TGTGCCAGCAGCTGGCGGGAGGCCGGGGAGCTGTTTTTT
TRBV5-1	TRBJ2-2	few	NA	16	CASSLSMAGVTGELFF	TGCGCCAGCAGCTTGAGTATGGCCGGGGTTACCGGGGAGCTGTTTTTT
TRBV7-8	TRBJ2-5	NA	NA	16	CASSLAWFGDQETQYF	TGTGCCAGCAGCTTAGCGTGGTTCGGGGACCAAGAGACCCAGTACTTC
TRBV6-1	TRBJ2-7	NA	TRBD1	16	CASSTSYRDRAYEQYF	TGTGCCAGCAGTACCTCATACCGGGACAGAGCCTACGAGCAGTACTTC
TRBV6-2/TRBV6-3	TRBJ1-1	many	TRBD1	12	CASRLGQGQAFF	TGTGCCAGCAGGCTCGGACAGGGCCAAGCTTTCTTT
TRBV7-2	TRBJ2-1	NA	TRBD1	14	CASSSDRRYNEQFF	TGTGCCAGCAGCTCGGACAGGAGATACAATGAGCAGTTCTTC
TRBV4-3	TRBJ2-7	few	TRBD2	15	CASSQDGLAPFEQYF	TGCGCCAGCAGCCAAGATGGACTAGCGCCCTTCGAGCAGTACTTC
TRBV20-1	TRBJ2-3	NA	TRBD2	13	CSATAGLTDTQYF	TGCAGTGCTACAGCGGGGTTGACAGATACGCAGTATTTT
TRBV29-1	TRBJ2-3	many	NA	13	CSVTGWATDTQYF	TGCAGCGTGACCGGCTGGGCCACAGATACGCAGTATTTT
TRBV5-1	TRBJ2-7	few	NA	15	CASSLRGSFSYEQYF	TGCGCCAGCAGCTTGAGGGGGAGTTTCTCCTACGAGCAGTACTTC
TRBV11-2	TRBJ2-1	NA	NA	14	CASSSNHGSNEQFF	TGTGCCAGCAGCTCCAACCACGGGAGCAATGAGCAGTTCTTC
TRBV5-1	TRBJ2-1	NA	TRBD2	17	CASSLGTSGGFYNEQFF	TGCGCCAGCAGCTTAGGGACTAGCGGGGGGTTTTACAATGAGCAGTTCTTC
TRBV7-2	TRBJ1-4	few	NA	12	CASSFDKEKLFF	TGTGCCAGCAGCTTTGATAAAGAAAAACTGTTTTTT
TRBV7-2	TRBJ2-5	few	NA	17	CASSLGLRGPSQETQYF	TGTGCCAGCAGCTTAGGGCTACGGGGGCCATCCCAAGAGACCCAGTACTTC
TRBV24-1	TRBJ2-2	NA	NA	17	CATSDRRRYRNTGELFF	TGTGCCACCAGTGACCGTAGAAGGTACAGAAACACCGGGGAGCTGTTTTTT